Shown below are 22 T cell receptor beta chains from a single sample sequenced in a study of cytomegalovirus exposure and HLA in healthy donors. With 60 Vbeta and 13 Jbeta primers, the PCR was carried out. TCRdb's table, derived via immunoSEQ multiplex PCR, lists solely in-frame clones and lacks some. The specimen's table records about 140,000 clones. Sequencing input: PBMCs. The origin of the receptors is a woman in her late teens or twenties in good health and CMV-seronegative.

This rearrangement joins TRBV29-1 to TRBJ2-6; TRBD1 might be the D (6 bases). The germline V gene encodes CDR1 SQVTM and CDR2 ANQGSEA. V gave up 3 bases and J gave up 2 bases, with 8 bases separating them. This CDR3 is 14 amino acids long. CDR3 sequence reads: CSVDQGPGANVLTF. The CDR3 DNA is TGCAGCGTTGACCAGGGGCCTGGGGCCAACGTCCTGACTTTC. Supplemented by reference TRBV29-1 and TRBJ2-6, the full variable domain reads SAVISQKPSRDICQRGTSLTIQCQVDSQVTMMFWYRQQPGQSLTLIATANQGSEATYESGFVIDKFPISRPNLTFSTLTVSNMSPEDSSIYLCSVDQGPGANVLTFGAGSRLTVL.

The rearrangement uses TRBV9 and TRBJ1-1, with 7 bases aligning to TRBD1. Germline CDR1 SGDLS, CDR2 YYNGEE. The ends lost 2 bases at V and 0 bases at J; junction bases unmatched: 13. The CDR3 spans 18 residues. CDR3 loop: CASSVVRDRSPLNTEAFF. The DNA for the CDR3 is TGTGCCAGCAGCGTGGTCCGGGACAGATCCCCCCTGAACACTGAAGCTTTCTTT.

The chain couples TRBV21-1 to TRBJ1-4. TRBV21-1 is shown as a pseudogene. The CDR3 consists of 14 residues. The CDR3 reads CASSKAGRNEKLFF. The CDR3 bases are TGTGCCAGCAGCAAAGCAGGGAGGAATGAAAAACTGTTTTTT.

The chain has TRBV27 and TRBJ2-7; D is possibly TRBD1 (6 bases). The V and J ends lost 5 bases and 5 bases respectively, with 22 bases between them. The CDR3 consists of 16 residues. Germline lookup yields CDR1 MNHEY and CDR2 SMNVEV (reference sequence). The CDR3, as DNA: TGTGCCAGCAGTGGATACGGGACACATTTTATGGACGAGCAGTACTTC. It yields the protein CASSGYGTHFMDEQYF.

The chain employs TRBV5-1 and TRBJ1-5; 7 bases agree with TRBD1. V lost 0 bases to trimming and J lost 2 bases; unmatched junction nucleotides: 8. The CDR3 loop spans 17 amino acids. Germline CDR1 is SGHRS and CDR2 is YFSETQ. The CDR3 DNA follows: TGCGCCAGCAGCTTGGCCCCTAGGGGGCAGGGCAATCAGCCCCAGCATTTT. It encodes CASSLAPRGQGNQPQHF.

The chain links TRBV19 to TRBJ1-4; a weak D match, TRBD1 (5 bases). In germline, CDR1 is LNHDA, CDR2 SQIVND (reference sequence). Trimming stripped 5 bases from V and 8 bases from J, with 24 bases between. This CDR3 has 17 residues. CDR3 sequence: CASSVRAQGRGEEKLFF. CDR3 in DNA: TGTGCCAGTAGTGTTAGGGCCCAGGGTCGGGGGGAGGAAAAACTGTTTTTT.

This sequence joins TRBV11-3 and TRBJ2-4; possibly TRBD1 for D (5 bases). Trimming took 6 bases from V and 2 from J, leaving 14 bases between them. CDR3 length equals 15 residues. Germline V lookup: CDR1 SGHNT, CDR2 YENEEA. CDR3 bases: TGTGCCAGCAGTCTCAGGGTTTTCCCCAAAAACATTCAGTACTTC. It specifies CASSLRVFPKNIQYF.

The rearrangement links TRBV7-7 to TRBJ2-3; tentative D call: TRBD2 (5 bases). Trimming stripped 2 bases from V and 8 bases from J, with 11 bases between. The CDR3 runs 13 residues. Germline CDR1 SSHAT, CDR2 FNYEAQ (reference sequence). In nucleotides, the CDR3 is TGTGCCAGCAGCTTATCCCGGGATGCTACGCAGTATTTT. It specifies CASSLSRDATQYF.

The rearrangement uses TRBV15 and TRBJ2-3; no reliable D call. Deletions cut 1 base from V and 1 base from J, with 9 bases between. The germline CDR1 and CDR2 sequences are LNHNV and YYDKDF (reference sequence). CDR3 length: 15 residues. The CDR3 DNA sequence: TGTGCCACCAGCAGAGCTGCGGTACGCACAGATACGCAGTATTTT. Translating it yields CATSRAAVRTDTQYF.

V usage is TRBV7-9 and J usage is TRBJ1-4; D ambiguous. The CDR3 is made up of 16 amino acids. Trimming left V 4 bases short and J 0 bases short, with 12 bases between. Germline V gives CDR1 SEHNR, CDR2 FQNEAQ (reference sequence). In nucleotides, the CDR3 is TGTGCCAGCAGCTCACACAGAACTGCAACTAATGAAAAACTGTTTTTT. It is translated as CASSSHRTATNEKLFF.

This chain connects TRBV5-8 to TRBJ2-1, with TRBD2 identical over 8 bases. Germline V lookup: CDR1 SGHTS, CDR2 YDEGEE. V was pared by 4 bases and J by 5 bases, with 5 bases of the junction left unmatched. The CDR3 is 14 amino acids. The CDR3 DNA follows: TGTGCCAGCAGCAACCGACTAGCGAACAATGAGCAGTTCTTC. It translates to CASSNRLANNEQFF.

About this clone itself: The junction does not match germline at one end; this may be a read error. This rearrangement joins TRBV7-7 to TRBJ2-3, with a possible D match to TRBD2 (5 bases). The CDR3 runs 14 residues. Germline CDR1 and CDR2: SSHAT and FNYEAQ (reference sequence). The CDR3 bases are TGTGCTAGCAGCCCAGCGGCTTCGACAGATACGCAGTATTTT. Translated: CASSPAASTDTQYF.

J is TRBJ2-3 and V is TRBV5-4, with 8 bases matching TRBD2. The germline V gene encodes CDR1 SGHNT and CDR2 YYREEE (reference sequence). The V gene end was trimmed by 2 bases and the J gene end by 9 bases; junction bases not matched to a gene: 2. The CDR3 runs to 12 residues. The CDR3 DNA is TGTGCCAGCAGCTTTAGCGGGGAGACGCAGTATTTT. It encodes CASSFSGETQYF.

CDR3 DNA sequence: TGTGCCAGCATCTTCTCGGGGGGGACTGAAGCTTTCTTT. Its protein product is CASIFSGGTEAFF. The V and J genes are TRBV5-8 and TRBJ1-1, with D tentatively TRBD1 (5 bases). The CDR3 loop spans 13 amino acids. Per germline, CDR1 SGHTS and CDR2 YDEGEE. V lost 6 bases to trimming and J lost 5 bases, with 14 bases between them.

V is TRBV10-3 and J is TRBJ2-1, with 11 bases matching TRBD1. Per germline, CDR1 ENHRY and CDR2 SYGVKD. This CDR3 is 16 amino acids long. The ends lost 4 bases at V and 2 bases at J; junction bases unmatched: 4. CDR3 DNA: TGTGCCATCAGTGGCCGGACAGGGGGCCCCTACAATGAGCAGTTCTTC. Protein: CAISGRTGGPYNEQFF.

The chain uses TRBV19 and TRBJ2-5, with 7 bases that match TRBD1. The CDR3 is 15 amino acids. Germline trimming cut 4 bases from V and 4 bases from J; bases unmatched to any gene: 9. In germline, CDR1 is LNHDA, CDR2 SQIVND (reference sequence). The CDR3 region is CASSRDSGPRETQYF. Written as DNA, the CDR3 is TGTGCCAGTAGTAGGGACAGCGGACCGAGAGAGACCCAGTACTTC.

The chain employs TRBV16 and TRBJ1-5; TRBD1 matches 10 bases. V gave up 0 bases and J gave up 5 bases; unmatched junction bases: 1. CDR1 KGHSY and CDR2 FQNENV come from the germline V gene. The CDR3 contains 15 residues. CDR3 sequence reads: CASSQSGTGDQPQHF. DNA for the CDR3: TGTGCCAGCAGCCAATCGGGGACAGGGGATCAGCCCCAGCATTTT. Full variable domain (remainder filled in from reference TRBV16 and TRBJ1-5): GEEVAQTPKHLVRGEGQKAKLYCAPIKGHSYVFWYQQVLKNEFKFLISFQNENVFDETGMPKERFSAKCLPNSPCSLEIQATKLEDSAVYFCASSQSGTGDQPQHFGDGTRLSIL.

The chain carries TRBV10-3 and TRBJ1-1, with 7 bases that match TRBD1. The CDR3 contains 14 residues. The V segment lost 6 bases and the J segment 5 bases; nucleotides outside the gene matches: 9. Germline V gives CDR1 ENHRY, CDR2 SYGVKD. The CDR3 region has the DNA TGTGCCATCAGCCTGACAGGGTCGGAGACTGAAGCTTTCTTT. Encoded protein: CAISLTGSETEAFF.

The J gene is TRBJ1-1, the V gene TRBV5-6, with D uncertain. V was trimmed by 0 bases and J by 1 base, leaving 10 bases between them. The CDR3 contains 15 residues. Germline loops: CDR1 SGHDT, CDR2 YYEEEE. CDR3 DNA sequence: TGTGCCAGCAGCTTGGTAGTGACGGGGAACACTGAAGCTTTCTTT. Its protein product is CASSLVVTGNTEAFF. Together with reference TRBV5-6 and TRBJ1-1, the CDR3 gives the full variable domain: DAGVTQSPTHLIKTRGQQVTLRCSPKSGHDTVSWYQQALGQGPQFIFQYYEEEERQRGNFPDRFSGHQFPNYSSELNVNALLLGDSALYLCASSLVVTGNTEAFFGQGTRLTVV.

The rearrangement joins TRBV11-3 to TRBJ2-4; a weak D match, TRBD2 (5 bases). The germline V gene has CDR1 SGHNT and CDR2 YENEEA. The CDR3 is 17 residues long. V shed 1 base and J shed 6 bases, with 19 bases lying between them. The CDR3 region is CASSLGHSGPSLNIQYF. The DNA of the CDR3 is TGTGCCAGCAGCTTAGGCCACTCCGGGCCTAGCTTAAACATTCAGTACTTC.

The rearrangement uses TRBV6-1 and TRBJ1-3, with a tentative D call TRBD1 (6 bases). CDR1 MNHNS and CDR2 SASEGT come from the germline V gene. The CDR3 covers 16 residues. V was pared by 4 bases and J by 1 base, with 14 bases between. The CDR3 is CASSGNTRGSGNTIYF. The CDR3 DNA is TGTGCCAGCAGTGGGAATACCAGGGGTTCTGGAAACACCATATATTTT.

V usage is TRBV6-1 and J usage is TRBJ2-3, with no clear D. The CDR3 is made up of 15 amino acids. Trimming removed 0 bases from V and 1 base from J, with 8 bases in between. Germline CDR1 MNHNS, CDR2 SASEGT. Here the CDR3 DNA reads TGTGCCAGCAGTGAAGCGCAGGCAGGCACAGATACGCAGTATTTT. Protein: CASSEAQAGTDTQYF.